This T cell receptor beta chain is drawn from a study of CD8 T cells in ankylosing spondylitis. There are many counts of this clonotype. Its antigen is unknown. TCRdb re-called the 5' RACE reads through MiXCR, storing one row per CDR3 protein. The sample consists of approximately 250,000 distinct CDR3 sequences, about 11% of them appearing once. Findings and limits, study-wide: Significant enrichment of disease-linked clones was reported in matched ankylosing spondylitis synovial fluid.

The CDR3 extends over 13 amino acids. Germline loops: CDR1 SGHRS, CDR2 YFSETQ. Deletions cut 3 bases from V and 4 bases from J, with 10 bases between. The sequencing sample was made of blood, either unsorted or a sorted T cell fraction (not recorded which). The chain links TRBV5-1 to TRBJ1-1; D ambiguous. The sequence was collected from a male donor with ankylosing spondylitis or in good health (not recorded which). The CDR3: CASSSALSTEAFF. In DNA, the CDR3 is TGCGCCAGCAGCTCCGCCTTGAGCACTGAAGCTTTCTTT.